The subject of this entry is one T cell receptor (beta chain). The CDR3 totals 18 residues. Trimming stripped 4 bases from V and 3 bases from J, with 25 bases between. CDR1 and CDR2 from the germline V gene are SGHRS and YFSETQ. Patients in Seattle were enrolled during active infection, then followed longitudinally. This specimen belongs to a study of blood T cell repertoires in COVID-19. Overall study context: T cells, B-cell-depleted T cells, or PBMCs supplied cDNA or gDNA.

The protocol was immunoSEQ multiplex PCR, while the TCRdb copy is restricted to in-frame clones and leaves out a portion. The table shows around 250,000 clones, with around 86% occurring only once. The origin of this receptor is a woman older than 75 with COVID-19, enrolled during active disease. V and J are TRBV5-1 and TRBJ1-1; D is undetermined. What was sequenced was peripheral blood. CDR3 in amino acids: CASSRDWRFGEWDTEAFF. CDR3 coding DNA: TGCGCCAGCAGCCGTGACTGGAGGTTTGGGGAATGGGACACTGAAGCTTTCTTT.